The 30 T cell receptor beta chains listed next were all sequenced from one sample in a study of blood T cell repertoires in COVID-19. Measured with immunoSEQ multiplex PCR; TCRdb has only the in-frame clones, and not every one. Here the sample spans about 50,000 clones, 65% to 85% being singletons. Sample: peripheral blood. Every receptor here comes from a woman older than 75 with acute or convalescent COVID-19.

This CDR3 is CAISESTTKLFF. CDR3 DNA sequence: TGTGCCATCAGTGAGTCGACAACTAAACTGTTTTTT. The chain is built from TRBV10-3 and TRBJ1-4; D is uncertain. Germline V CDR1 and CDR2: ENHRY, SYGVKD. Trimming left V 0 bases short and J 11 bases short, with 7 bases between. The CDR3 is 12 residues long.

The V call is TRBV9, the J call TRBJ2-3, with 7 positions matching TRBD2. The CDR3 runs 17 residues. Germline CDR1 reads SGDLS; CDR2 reads YYNGEE. Trimming cost V 0 bases and J 2 bases; bases outside gene matches: 9. The CDR3 DNA follows: TGTGCCAGCAGCGTAGGCGCGGTAGCGGGTCTCACAGATACGCAGTATTTT. Its protein product is CASSVGAVAGLTDTQYF.

This clone has just a few counts. This chain connects TRBV3-1 (or the pseudogene TRBV3-2) to TRBJ2-1; maybe TRBD2 (6 bases). The CDR3 runs 18 residues. Deletions cut 0 bases from V and 2 bases from J, with 17 bases between. Per germline, CDR1 LGHDT and CDR2 YNNKEL (reference sequence). CDR3 bases: TGTGCCAGCAGCCAAGATAGGGCATCGGGGGTCCCCTACAATGAGCAGTTCTTC. This encodes CASSQDRASGVPYNEQFF.

This chain uses TRBV12-3 or TRBV12-4 with TRBJ2-4; D might be TRBD1 (6 bases). The length of the CDR3 is 13 residues. Deletions cut 6 bases from V and 1 base from J, with 7 bases between. The CDR3 sequence is CASRDRAKNIQYF. The CDR3 nucleotides read TGTGCCAGCAGAGACAGGGCCAAAAACATTCAGTACTTC.

The chain couples TRBV11-2 to TRBJ2-3, with D possibly matching TRBD2 (5 bases). V lost 3 bases to trimming and J lost 2 bases, with 15 bases between them. The germline V gene has CDR1 SGHAT and CDR2 FQNNGV. The CDR3 consists of 16 residues. The CDR3 region is CASSFRGTLFTDTQYF. In nucleotides, the CDR3 is TGTGCCAGCAGCTTTCGGGGAACCCTTTTCACAGATACGCAGTATTTT. The full variable domain, with the rest looked up from reference TRBV11-2 and TRBJ2-3, is EAGVAQSPRYKIIEKRQSVAFWCNPISGHATLYWYQQILGQGPKLLIQFQNNGVVDDSQLPKDRFSAERLKGVDSTLKIQPAKLEDSAVYLCASSFRGTLFTDTQYFGPGTRLTVL.

This clone occurred once. The genes are TRBV27 and TRBJ1-1; D gene uncertain. This CDR3 region has 13 residues. The germline V gene has CDR1 MNHEY and CDR2 SMNVEV (reference sequence). The V and J ends lost 2 bases and 4 bases respectively, with 8 bases between them. The CDR3 loop reads CASSLGGSTEAFF. The CDR3 DNA follows: TGTGCCAGCAGTTTAGGCGGGAGCACTGAAGCTTTCTTT.

V and J are TRBV3-1 (or the pseudogene TRBV3-2) and TRBJ1-2; D might be TRBD1 (6 bases). CDR1 is LGHDT and CDR2 is YNNKEL in the germline V gene (reference sequence). The CDR3 runs 17 residues. V lost 0 bases, J lost 7 bases, and 21 bases lay in between. The CDR3 sequence: CASSQDASGVKIGGYTF. CDR3 nucleotides: TGTGCCAGCAGCCAAGATGCGTCAGGGGTAAAGATCGGTGGCTACACCTTC.

Here the CDR3 reads CASSLAKGGLNEKLFF. As DNA, the CDR3 is TGTGCCAGCAGCTTAGCGAAGGGAGGTCTTAATGAAAAACTGTTTTTT. The gene calls are TRBV7-2 and TRBJ1-4; D is uncertain. CDR1 and CDR2 from the germline V gene are SGHTA and FQGNSA. V lost 0 bases, J lost 4 bases, and 12 bases lay in between. The CDR3 is made up of 16 amino acids.

The chain is built from TRBV19 and TRBJ1-2; TRBD1 agrees at 9 bases. CDR1 and CDR2 (germline): LNHDA, SQIVND (reference sequence). This CDR3 spans 17 amino acids. V shed 3 bases, J shed 0 bases, and the junction held 8 bases outside the gene matches. CDR3 protein: CASSMRGQGWANYGYTF. CDR3 DNA sequence: TGTGCCAGTAGTATGCGTGGACAGGGGTGGGCTAACTATGGCTACACCTTC.

The chain joins TRBV6-1 to TRBJ1-2; D gene unclear. Germline CDR1 MNHNS, CDR2 SASEGT. This CDR3 is built from 12 residues. The V end was cut by 2 bases, the J end by 7 bases, with 8 bases between. The CDR3 DNA is TGTGCCAGCAGTGAATGGCCATTTGGCTACACCTTC. This encodes CASSEWPFGYTF.

The chain combines TRBV25-1 with TRBJ2-3; 7 nucleotides agree with TRBD2. V was pared by 7 bases and J by 3 bases, with 7 bases of the junction left unmatched. CDR3 length: 14 amino acids. CDR1 MGHDK and CDR2 SYGVNS come from the germline V gene. The DNA for the CDR3 is TGTGCCAGCACTCGGGGGGAGTCAACAGATACGCAGTATTTT. Translation gives CASTRGESTDTQYF.

The chain joins TRBV15 to TRBJ1-1; 8 nucleotides match TRBD1. CDR3 length: 14 residues. CDR1 is LNHNV, CDR2 YYDKDF, per germline (reference sequence). Unmatched junction bases numbered 3, after V lost 0 bases and J lost 6 bases. CDR3 nucleotide sequence: TGTGCCACCAGCAGAGATCGGACAGGGCCTGAAGCTTTCTTT. It yields the protein CATSRDRTGPEAFF.

This sequence joins TRBV6-6 and TRBJ1-4; tentative D call: TRBD1 (5 bases). The V gene lost 6 bases and the J gene lost 0 bases, with 14 bases spanning the gap. Germline V gene lookup returns CDR1 MNHNY and CDR2 SVGAGI (reference sequence). The CDR3 totals 16 residues. DNA for the CDR3: TGTGCCAGCAGCGACAGACGGACAACAACTAATGAAAAACTGTTTTTT. Its protein is CASSDRRTTTNEKLFF.

V and J are TRBV12-3 or TRBV12-4 and TRBJ1-2, with TRBD1 matching 8 bases. The CDR3 has 13 amino acids. J gave up 4 bases and V 6 bases, and 4 bases lay outside the gene matches. CDR3 in amino acids: CASRGQALYGYTF. The CDR3 DNA is TGTGCCAGCAGGGGACAGGCGCTCTATGGCTACACCTTC.

V gene TRBV29-1 combines with J gene TRBJ2-1; D gene uncertain. Looked up from germline, CDR1 is SQVTM and CDR2 is ANQGSEA. The CDR3 sequence is 15 residues long. Trimming stripped 2 bases from V and 7 bases from J, with 18 bases between. DNA for the CDR3: TGCAGCGTTGAAAGAATAGGCACAGTTTCTAATGAGCAGTTCTTC. This codes for CSVERIGTVSNEQFF.

V and J are TRBV5-1 and TRBJ2-1; D may be TRBD1 (6 bases). CDR1 is SGHRS and CDR2 is YFSETQ in the germline V gene. Trimming stripped 2 bases from V and 9 bases from J, with 15 bases between. This CDR3 contains 14 residues. In DNA form, the CDR3 reads TGCGCCAGCAGCTTTAGTAGTAAAGGGGGTGAGCAGTTCTTC. This encodes CASSFSSKGGEQFF.

The chain couples TRBV6-1 to TRBJ2-1; D perhaps matches TRBD2 (7 bases). CDR1 and CDR2 from the germline V gene are MNHNS and SASEGT. The CDR3 covers 18 residues. Trimming pared 6 bases from V and 6 bases from J, leaving 27 bases between. The CDR3 DNA follows: TGTGCCAGCAGCGAACACAGCTATCGACTAGCAGGGGTCAATGAGCAGTTCTTC. Translated, it gives CASSEHSYRLAGVNEQFF.

This clone was recorded at least ten times. V usage is TRBV2 and J usage is TRBJ2-1; weak D call: TRBD1 (5 bases). The CDR3 is 11 residues long. Trimming shortened V by 7 bases and J by 13 bases, and 14 bases separated the two germline ends. The germline V gene encodes CDR1 SNHLY and CDR2 FYNNEI. CDR3 protein: CASKYAGFQFF. CDR3 in DNA: TGTGCCAGCAAATATGCAGGGTTCCAGTTCTTC.

This clone appeared once. The chain joins TRBV25-1 to TRBJ1-4; D remains unclear. CDR3 size: 15 residues. Germline CDR1 reads MGHDK; CDR2 reads SYGVNS. Deletions cut 3 bases from V and 7 bases from J, with 15 bases between. CDR3 DNA sequence: TGTGCCAGCAGTGACCTCTCGAGGGTCGGTGAAAAACTGTTTTTT. Translated, it gives CASSDLSRVGEKLFF. The entire variable domain, with the rest obtained from reference TRBV25-1 and TRBJ1-4, is as follows: EADIYQTPRYLVIGTGKKITLECSQTMGHDKMYWYQQDPGMELHLIHYSYGVNSTEKGDLSSESTVSRIRTEHFPLTLESARPSHTSQYLCASSDLSRVGEKLFFGSGTQLSVL.

V and J are TRBV29-1 and TRBJ1-6; D call uncertain. The length of the CDR3 is 14 residues. Trimming shortened V by 7 bases and J by 5 bases, and 15 bases separated the two germline ends. Germline V gives CDR1 SQVTM, CDR2 ANQGSEA. CDR3 sequence reads: CSAGSGWHNSPLHF. In nucleotides, the CDR3 is TGCAGCGCGGGATCGGGTTGGCATAATTCACCCCTCCACTTT.

The V call is TRBV5-1, the J call TRBJ1-1; possible D gene TRBD1, 5 bases. V shed 2 bases and J shed 7 bases, with 9 bases lying between them. This CDR3 region has 12 residues. Germline-derived CDR1 and CDR2 are SGHRS and YFSETQ. The chain's CDR3 is CASSFPTGEAFF. CDR3 DNA: TGCGCCAGCAGCTTTCCCACAGGTGAAGCTTTCTTT.

This chain uses TRBV5-1 with TRBJ1-2; TRBD1 aligns across 7 bases. CDR3 size: 14 residues. Germline-derived CDR1 and CDR2 are SGHRS and YFSETQ. The junction had 3 bases not matched to a gene; V was cut back by 1 base and J by 3 bases. The CDR3 sequence: CASSLTTGHYGYTF. The CDR3 nucleotides read TGCGCCAGCAGCTTGACGACAGGGCACTATGGCTACACCTTC.

The chain links TRBV27 to TRBJ2-3; TRBD2 matches 10 bases. CDR1 and CDR2 (germline): MNHEY, SMNVEV (reference sequence). V gave up 6 bases and J gave up 2 bases; unmatched junction bases: 5. The CDR3 extends over 15 amino acids. CDR3 protein: CASRKAGGLTDTQYF. CDR3 nucleotide sequence: TGTGCCAGCAGAAAAGCGGGGGGGCTCACAGATACGCAGTATTTT.

The genes are TRBV5-4 and TRBJ2-5; 9 nucleotides line up with TRBD2. J gave up 5 bases and V 4 bases, and 3 bases lay outside the gene matches. Germline-derived CDR1 and CDR2 are SGHNT and YYREEE (reference sequence). The CDR3 totals 13 residues. The CDR3 sequence is CASSRLAVETQYF. CDR3 sequence (DNA): TGTGCCAGCAGCAGACTAGCGGTGGAGACCCAGTACTTC.

The chain's CDR3 is CASSLSTDPCGYTF. The CDR3 DNA reads TGTGCCAGCAGCCTATCGACAGATCCCTGTGGCTACACCTTC. The rearrangement uses TRBV11-3 and TRBJ1-2, with D maybe TRBD1 (5 bases). Germline assignment: CDR1 SGHNT and CDR2 YENEEA. V lost 5 bases and J lost 7, with 17 bases in between. The CDR3 has 14 amino acids.

This chain uses TRBV24-1 with TRBJ2-3; TRBD1 matches at 7 bases. Germline V lookup: CDR1 KGHDR, CDR2 SFDVKD. This CDR3 spans 17 amino acids. The CDR3 DNA reads as TGTCCCCCCCGTCAGCCCAACCGCGACAGGGTCACAGATACGCAGTATTTT. Translated, it gives CPPRQPNRDRVTDTQYF.

The CDR3 reads CSVEEIPGSGYTF. The CDR3 region has the DNA TGCAGCGTTGAAGAGATACCGGGAAGTGGCTACACCTTC. The chain is built from TRBV29-1 and TRBJ1-2; D not certain. V lost 0 bases and J 7 bases, leaving 12 bases between the germline ends. CDR1 is SQVTM, CDR2 ANQGSEA, per germline. The CDR3 spans 13 residues.

The gene calls are TRBV12-3 or TRBV12-4 and TRBJ1-5, with no clear D. This CDR3 comprises 11 residues. V was trimmed by 3 bases and J by 7 bases, leaving 4 bases between them. Here the CDR3 reads CASSFGQPQHF. For the CDR3, the DNA is TGTGCCAGCAGTTTCGGGCAGCCCCAGCATTTT.

The chain employs TRBV29-1 and TRBJ1-1; D perhaps matches TRBD1 (6 bases). The CDR3 has 14 residues. V was cut by 3 bases and J by 2 bases, with 13 bases left in between. The germline gives CDR1 SQVTM, CDR2 ANQGSEA. In DNA form, the CDR3 reads TGCAGCGTTGAGAAGACAGGTGTTAACACTGAAGCTTTCTTT. Amino acid sequence: CSVEKTGVNTEAFF.

The rearrangement uses TRBV11-2 and TRBJ2-3; D perhaps matches TRBD1 (6 bases). The CDR3 loop spans 14 amino acids. The V end was cut by 2 bases, the J end by 6 bases, with 12 bases between. Germline CDR1 SGHAT, CDR2 FQNNGV. This chain's CDR3 is CASSLQGPLDTQYF. CDR3 in DNA: TGTGCCAGCAGCTTACAGGGGCCGCTGGATACGCAGTATTTT. Full variable domain (rest looked up from reference TRBV11-2 and TRBJ2-3): EAGVAQSPRYKIIEKRQSVAFWCNPISGHATLYWYQQILGQGPKLLIQFQNNGVVDDSQLPKDRFSAERLKGVDSTLKIQPAKLEDSAVYLCASSLQGPLDTQYFGPGTRLTVL.